The present T cell receptor beta chain was sequenced within a study of cytomegalovirus exposure and HLA in healthy donors. Overall study: As an earlier analysis found, about 179 million T cells yielded around 110 million unique TCR beta sequences.

The PCR was carried out with 60 Vbeta primers and 13 Jbeta primers. Authors' analysis steps: Approximately 9.9 million of some 80 million unique TCR beta chains were shared, per a later count. The assay was immunoSEQ multiplex PCR, and TCRdb's table has in-frame clones only and misses some. V, J and clone size reflect that table, while D and trimming were determined from the DNA. The sample includes 110,000 or so clones, almost 75% of them seen just once. The CDR3 is made up of 15 amino acids. V lost 3 bases to trimming and J lost 1 base; unmatched junction nucleotides: 2. The germline V gene has CDR1 SEHNR and CDR2 FQNEAQ (reference sequence). This clone was recorded only once.

The clonotype was recovered from a man aged 40-55 years in good health and CMV-seronegative. V is TRBV7-9 and J is TRBJ1-4; 7 bases agree with TRBD1. Sequenced: PBMCs. The CDR3 DNA reads as TGTGCCAGCAGCTTCCCAGGGGGAACTAATGAAAAACTGTTTTTT. The encoded protein is CASSFPGGTNEKLFF.